Presented here are 14 T cell receptor beta chains from one specimen sequenced in a study of blood T cell repertoires in COVID-19. Method: immunoSEQ multiplex PCR; TCRdb's copy keeps in-frame clones and lacks some. The table shows 110,000 or so clones, with roughly 88% occurring only once. Sequencing was performed on peripheral blood. The source of these receptors is an older woman who had recovered from COVID-19.

The chain employs TRBV7-2 and TRBJ2-4; D uncertain. CDR1 is SGHTA, CDR2 FQGNSA, per germline. V lost 1 base and J 0 bases, leaving 4 bases between the germline ends. CDR3 length: 14 amino acids. The CDR3, as DNA: TGTGCCAGCAGCTTAGGTCTAGCCAAAAACATTCAGTACTTC. Protein sequence: CASSLGLAKNIQYF. Filled out from reference TRBV7-2 and TRBJ2-4, the complete variable domain reads GAGVSQSPSNKVTEKGKDVELRCDPISGHTALYWYRQSLGQGLEFLIYFQGNSAPDKSGLPSDRFSAERTGGSVSTLTIQRTQQEDSAVYLCASSLGLAKNIQYFGAGTRLSVL.

The chain recombines TRBV7-9 with TRBJ2-3, with 11 positions matching TRBD1. V lost 5 bases, J lost 6 bases, and 16 bases stayed unmatched. CDR1 is SEHNR, CDR2 FQNEAQ, per germline (reference sequence). The CDR3 contains 18 residues. CDR3 bases: TGTGCCAGCAGCACCGGGACAGGGGGGATATCTATTCTGGATACGCAGTATTTT. Its translation: CASSTGTGGISILDTQYF.

The chain uses TRBV19 and TRBJ1-1; tentatively, D is TRBD1 (5 bases). V gave up 7 bases and J gave up 3 bases, with 21 bases separating them. The CDR3 loop spans 16 amino acids. CDR1 is LNHDA, CDR2 SQIVND, per germline (reference sequence). Here the CDR3 reads CASMDWQGKGDTEAFF. The DNA of the CDR3 is TGTGCCAGTATGGATTGGCAAGGGAAAGGGGACACTGAAGCTTTCTTT.

The chain uses TRBV6-5 and TRBJ1-2; TRBD1 agrees at 10 bases. V shed 6 bases, J shed 7 bases, and the junction held 11 bases outside the gene matches. CDR3 length equals 15 residues. The germline CDR1 and CDR2 sequences are MNHEY and SVGAGI. The CDR3 DNA is TGTGCCAGCAGGTCCGGGACAGGGGATGACGGTGGCTACACCTTC. Translating gives CASRSGTGDDGGYTF.

The rearrangement links TRBV19 to TRBJ1-5; D possibly corresponds to TRBD1 (5 bases). Germline-derived CDR1 and CDR2 are LNHDA and SQIVND (reference sequence). Trimming stripped 5 bases from V and 3 bases from J, with 17 bases between. This CDR3 is built from 16 residues. The DNA of the CDR3 is TGTGCCAGTAGTTACCCCGGGGGGTGGATCAATCAGCCCCAGCATTTT. Translated, it gives CASSYPGGWINQPQHF.

The genes are TRBV9 and TRBJ2-1; D is undetermined. The germline CDR1 and CDR2 sequences are SGDLS and YYNGEE. The CDR3 is 15 residues long. The V and J ends lost 3 bases and 2 bases respectively, with 12 bases between them. The CDR3 nucleotides are TGTGCCAGCAGCGCCCGGGTTACCACCTACAATGAGCAGTTCTTC. Residues: CASSARVTTYNEQFF. Based on the CDR3 plus reference TRBV9 and TRBJ2-1, the full variable domain is DSGVTQTPKHLITATGQRVTLRCSPRSGDLSVYWYQQSLDQGLQFLIQYYNGEERAKGNILERFSAQQFPDLHSELNLSSLELGDSALYFCASSARVTTYNEQFFGPGTRLTVL.

The J gene is TRBJ1-1, the V gene TRBV7-2, with D unclear. Trimming cost V 1 base and J 6 bases, with 12 bases left between them. Germline-derived CDR1 and CDR2 are SGHTA and FQGNSA. This CDR3 has 14 residues. The CDR3 coding sequence is TGTGCCAGCAGCTTAGGGCAGTTTCTTTCTGAAGCTTTCTTT. Translating it yields CASSLGQFLSEAFF.

The rearrangement uses TRBV14 and TRBJ2-3, with 12 bases aligning to TRBD2. This CDR3 is built from 15 residues. Germline V gene lookup returns CDR1 SGHDN and CDR2 FVKESK. V lost 4 bases to trimming and J lost 5 bases; unmatched junction nucleotides: 4. The chain's CDR3 is CASSRLAGEGDTQYF. The CDR3 DNA reads as TGTGCCAGCAGCCGACTAGCGGGAGAAGGAGATACGCAGTATTTT.

The rearrangement uses TRBV19 and TRBJ2-7; D is possibly TRBD1 (5 bases). Germline V gene lookup returns CDR1 LNHDA and CDR2 SQIVND (reference sequence). The CDR3 contains 16 residues. Deletions cut 5 bases from V and 0 bases from J, with 17 bases between. The CDR3 region has the DNA TGTGCCAGTAGTTTACTTTGGGGCATGAGCTCCTACGAGCAGTACTTC. Translating it yields CASSLLWGMSSYEQYF.

The genes are TRBV19 and TRBJ1-1; D is undetermined. This CDR3 region has 13 residues. Germline V CDR1 and CDR2: LNHDA, SQIVND (reference sequence). V lost 3 bases to trimming and J lost 3 bases, with 8 bases between them. CDR3 sequence (DNA): TGTGCCAGTAGTATTTCCGAGGACACTGAAGCTTTCTTT. Encoded protein: CASSISEDTEAFF.

CDR3 residues: CASSVSGGPYNEQFF. CDR3 in DNA: TGTGCCAGCAGCGTATCGGGAGGGCCTTACAATGAGCAGTTCTTC. The genes are TRBV9 and TRBJ2-1; 8 nucleotides align to TRBD2. V lost 1 base, J lost 4 bases, and 4 bases stayed unmatched. CDR1 SGDLS and CDR2 YYNGEE come from the germline V gene. The CDR3 totals 15 residues.

The chain has TRBV28 and TRBJ1-3; D not resolved. Trimming pared 6 bases from V and 0 bases from J, leaving 9 bases between. The germline V gene encodes CDR1 MDHEN and CDR2 SYDVKM. This CDR3 region has 14 residues. DNA for the CDR3: TGTGCCAGCAGAGAGAGGAGCTCTGGAAACACCATATATTTT. It translates to CASRERSSGNTIYF. Combining the CDR3 with reference TRBV28 and TRBJ1-3 gives the whole variable domain DVKVTQSSRYLVKRTGEKVFLECVQDMDHENMFWYRQDPGLGLRLIYFSYDVKMKEKGDIPEGYSVSREKKERFSLILESASTNQTSMYLCASRERSSGNTIYFGEGSWLTVV.

The gene calls are TRBV6-2 or TRBV6-3 and TRBJ2-1; a weak D match, TRBD2 (6 bases). V was trimmed by 4 bases and J by 5 bases, leaving 12 bases between them. Germline V gene lookup returns CDR1 MNHEY and CDR2 SVGEGT. CDR3 size: 14 residues. CDR3: CASSSPLAHNEQFF. DNA for the CDR3: TGTGCCAGCAGTTCTCCTCTAGCGCACAATGAGCAGTTCTTC.

The V gene is TRBV12-5, the J gene TRBJ2-5, with 8 bases fitting TRBD2. V lost 1 base, J lost 1 base, and 2 bases stayed unmatched. The CDR3 extends over 15 amino acids. Germline assignment: CDR1 LGHNT and CDR2 FRNRAP. The DNA of the CDR3 is TGTGCTAGTGGTTTGGGGGGACTAGTCCAAGAGACCCAGTACTTC. Its protein product is CASGLGGLVQETQYF.